A single T cell receptor beta chain is shown here with its context. The antigen is undetermined. This entry is derived from a study of shared clonotypes between healthy human individuals. About the study: Aged 18 to 49, the donors were a couple of women and a few men. Points from the study as a whole: Expectations were that clonotype sharing among donors would be affected by sequencing depth. The genetic and exposure-history diversity represented was limited by few donors.

Germline CDR1 reads SGHTA; CDR2 reads FQGNSA. The CDR3 contains 16 residues. With 0 bases removed from V and 0 bases from J, the gap between germline ends came to 9 bases. Assay used: immunoSEQ multiplex PCR; TCRdb lists only in-frame clones, some missing. The sample includes roughly 500,000 clones, less than 80% of them seen just once. The V gene is TRBV7-2, the J gene TRBJ1-3; D is uncertain. Specimen: PBMCs. The receptor was derived from a woman between 40 and 50 years old in good health. Some clones in this sample may be carry-over from other donors' samples. CDR3 region: CASSLAPQISGNTIYF. The CDR3 region has the DNA TGTGCCAGCAGCTTAGCGCCTCAGATCTCTGGAAACACCATATATTTT.